The 30 T cell receptor beta chains given below trace back to one sample, sequenced in a study of CXCR3-negative and CXCR3-positive naive CD8 T cells. UMI-labeled 5' RACE TRB cDNA libraries were prepared from the cells. TCRdb reprocessed the 5' RACE reads and reports one entry per CDR3 protein, with no DNA. This sample's clone table lists over 95,000 distinct CDR3 sequences. Study-level points and caveats: TRB CDR3s were more hydrophobic in CXCR3-positive than in CXCR3-negative naive cells.

These receptors are not linked to any known antigen. Sample: naive CXCR3+ CD8+ T cells from blood. Subset described: CD45RO-CCR7+CD27+CD95- naive CD8+ T cells expressing CXCR3 (TNR3+). The origin of the receptors is a human donor in good health. Some clones in this sample may be carry-over from other donors' samples.

The genes are TRBV7-6 and TRBJ2-7; without DNA, the TCRdb call of TRBD2 cannot be checked. Germline lookup yields CDR1 SGHVS and CDR2 FNYEAQ. This CDR3 has 15 amino acids. The CDR3 here is CASSSTSGRTYEQYF.

The V call is TRBV4-1, the J call TRBJ1-5; with no DNA, the TCRdb D assignment of TRBD1 cannot be verified. The CDR3 runs 17 residues. The germline V gene has CDR1 MGHRA and CDR2 YSYEKL. Here the CDR3 reads CASSPGQGAGGNQPQHF.

The V gene is TRBV7-6, the J gene TRBJ2-2; absent DNA, TCRdb's TRBD2 call cannot be checked. The CDR3 is made up of 15 amino acids. CDR1 is SGHVS, CDR2 FNYEAQ, per germline. CDR3 region: CASSSNELARIELFF.

The chain couples TRBV4-1 to TRBJ2-1; TCRdb returns TRBD2, unconfirmable since there is no DNA. This CDR3 contains 14 residues. Germline lookup yields CDR1 MGHRA and CDR2 YSYEKL. The CDR3 sequence: CTSSQQRALNEQFF.

The J gene is TRBJ2-1, the V gene TRBV21-1. TRBV21-1 constitutes a pseudogene. This CDR3 has 17 residues. The CDR3: CASSKKKDRSSYNEQFF.

The chain uses TRBV5-1 and TRBJ2-3; checking the TCRdb D call of TRBD2 is not possible without DNA. CDR1 is SGHRS and CDR2 is YFSETQ in the germline V gene. The CDR3 spans 17 residues. CDR3 in amino acids: CASSSITLAGLTDTQYF.

The chain joins TRBV5-6 to TRBJ2-3; TCRdb selects TRBD2, and the lack of DNA leaves this call unchecked. The CDR3 spans 16 residues. Per germline, CDR1 SGHDT and CDR2 YYEEEE. CDR3 amino acids: CASSLKGAFSTDTQYF. The full variable domain, with the rest looked up from reference TRBV5-6 and TRBJ2-3, is DAGVTQSPTHLIKTRGQQVTLRCSPKSGHDTVSWYQQALGQGPQFIFQYYEEEERQRGNFPDRFSGHQFPNYSSELNVNALLLGDSALYLCASSLKGAFSTDTQYFGPGTRLTVL.

The chain uses TRBV2 and TRBJ2-3; the TCRdb D gene call, TRBD2, has no DNA to confirm it. The CDR3 has 14 amino acids. Germline V gene sequence: CDR1 SNHLY, CDR2 FYNNEI. The CDR3 is CASRTSPGSIYQYF.

The rearrangement links TRBV7-2 to TRBJ2-3; without DNA, the TCRdb call of TRBD1 cannot be checked. This CDR3 has 20 amino acids. Germline CDR1 is SGHTA and CDR2 is FQGNSA. The chain's CDR3 is CASSLIPLVVRGQGTDTQYF.

This rearrangement joins TRBV5-4 to TRBJ2-2; TCRdb indicates TRBD2, and absent DNA this call remains unverified. The CDR3 runs 17 residues. Germline CDR1 SGHNT, CDR2 YYREEE (reference sequence). Here the CDR3 reads CASSYILLAGYTGELFF.

The chain links TRBV5-1 to TRBJ1-1; TCRdb outputs TRBD1, but without DNA this stays unchecked. Germline CDR1 and CDR2: SGHRS and YFSETQ. This CDR3 has 16 amino acids. This CDR3 reads CASSLSRELGNTEAFF.

The chain links TRBV4-1 to TRBJ2-7. The germline CDR1 and CDR2 sequences are MGHRA and YSYEKL. This CDR3 is 15 amino acids long. CDR3 protein: CASSQELGGSVEQYF.

The chain recombines TRBV14 with TRBJ2-1; as DNA is missing, the TRBD2 call by TCRdb cannot be tested. Per the germline V gene, CDR1 is SGHDN and CDR2 is FVKESK. This CDR3 spans 12 amino acids. CDR3 in amino acids: CASSHASGSQFF.

V is TRBV12-3 or TRBV12-4 and J is TRBJ2-1. The length of the CDR3 is 16 residues. CDR3 sequence: CASSLALGVKYNEQFF.

The rearrangement joins TRBV7-9 to TRBJ2-7; TCRdb outputs TRBD2, but without DNA this stays unchecked. The CDR3 contains 11 residues. From germline, CDR1 is SEHNR and CDR2 FQNEAQ (reference sequence). CDR3 sequence: CASTLGYEQYF.

The chain combines TRBV20-1 with TRBJ2-3; TCRdb returns TRBD2, unconfirmable since there is no DNA. The CDR3 is 15 residues long. In germline, CDR1 is DFQATT, CDR2 SNEGSKA (reference sequence). CDR3 loop: CSAGTSGMSTDTQYF.

The chain uses TRBV9 and TRBJ2-7; TCRdb's assignment of TRBD2 cannot be checked, as there is no DNA. This CDR3 is 15 amino acids long. Germline CDR1 is SGDLS and CDR2 is YYNGEE. CDR3 protein: CASSPASGGSGEQYF.

The genes are TRBV12-3 or TRBV12-4 and TRBJ1-6; TCRdb's D call, TRBD1, is unchecked because there is no DNA. This CDR3 contains 14 residues. CDR3: CASSRTGSNSPLHF.

The chain joins TRBV29-1 to TRBJ2-1. This CDR3 region has 14 residues. CDR1 is SQVTM, CDR2 ANQGSEA, per germline. This CDR3 is CSVEEVDSDNEQFF.

The rearrangement joins TRBV13 to TRBJ1-2. The CDR3 is 12 residues long. The germline gives CDR1 PRHDT, CDR2 FYEKMQ (reference sequence). CDR3 sequence: CASSQVLGGYTF.

The V gene is TRBV5-4, the J gene TRBJ2-2. Germline V gene data show CDR1 as SGHNT and CDR2 as YYREEE (reference sequence). The CDR3 consists of 14 residues. CDR3 sequence reads: CASSLDGNTGELFF.

The rearrangement links TRBV28 to TRBJ1-4; TCRdb selects TRBD1, and the lack of DNA leaves this call unchecked. Germline CDR1 MDHEN, CDR2 SYDVKM. The CDR3 has 16 residues. The CDR3 loop reads CASSHRGRSTNEKLFF.

V usage is TRBV2 and J usage is TRBJ1-2; there is no DNA to check the TCRdb D call of TRBD1. Per germline, CDR1 SNHLY and CDR2 FYNNEI. The CDR3 consists of 16 residues. CDR3 region: CASSEGDRPANYGYTF.

J is TRBJ2-3 and V is TRBV20-1; TCRdb calls TRBD2, which cannot be checked without DNA. The CDR3 length is 15 residues. CDR1 is DFQATT and CDR2 is SNEGSKA in the germline V gene (reference sequence). The chain's CDR3 is CSAERGGVGTDTQYF.

The chain combines TRBV7-9 with TRBJ1-6; the TCRdb call, TRBD1, lacks DNA for checking. CDR1 SEHNR and CDR2 FQNEAQ come from the germline V gene (reference sequence). The CDR3 contains 14 residues. The CDR3 loop is CASSLGQGSSPLHF.

This rearrangement joins TRBV30 to TRBJ2-2. The CDR3 runs to 14 residues. Germline loops: CDR1 GTSNPN, CDR2 SVGIG (reference sequence). The CDR3 is CAWSAVTNTGELFF.

This chain connects TRBV20-1 to TRBJ1-3. Germline V gene data show CDR1 as DFQATT and CDR2 as SNEGSKA (reference sequence). CDR3 length equals 11 residues. This CDR3 is CSARDSNTIYF.

The V and J genes are TRBV29-1 and TRBJ2-1. This CDR3 has 12 residues. From germline, CDR1 is SQVTM and CDR2 ANQGSEA. The CDR3 loop is CGDRNSYNEQFF.

The chain is built from TRBV28 and TRBJ2-1; TCRdb outputs TRBD2, but without DNA this stays unchecked. Germline V gives CDR1 MDHEN, CDR2 SYDVKM. The CDR3 consists of 15 residues. The CDR3 region is CASSLRLAGGNEQFF.

The CDR3 sequence: CASSRDRGADQETQYF. The chain links TRBV7-8 to TRBJ2-5; with no DNA, the TCRdb D assignment of TRBD1 cannot be verified. Germline CDR1 is SGHVS and CDR2 is FQNEAQ. This CDR3 comprises 16 residues.